The 15 T cell receptor beta chains presented below share a single source sample, sequenced in a study of T cell responses to AZD1222 COVID-19 vaccine. Using immunoSEQ multiplex PCR, the repertoire was profiled, and TCRdb retains in-frame clones only, with some absent. The sample contains about 100,000 clones, 87% of which appear only once. Source: peripheral blood, taken on day 0 of AZD1222 vaccination. The receptors come from an adult in good health.

The gene calls are TRBV30 and TRBJ1-4; D ambiguous. The germline V gene has CDR1 GTSNPN and CDR2 SVGIG (reference sequence). V was clipped by 3 bases and J by 8 bases, with 13 bases between them. This CDR3 has 13 amino acids. In DNA form, the CDR3 reads TGTGCCTGGAGGCGGGGAAGTGTGGAAAAACTGTTTTTT. This codes for CAWRRGSVEKLFF. Looking up the rest from reference TRBV30 and TRBJ1-4 gives the full variable domain: SQTIHQWPATLVQPVGSPLSLECTVEGTSNPNLYWYRQAAGRGLQLLFYSVGIGQISSEVPQNLSASRPQDRQFILSSKKLLLSDSGFYLCAWRRGSVEKLFFGSGTQLSVL.

Here the CDR3 DNA reads TGTGCCAGCAGGCCTGGGACAGGGACAAATGAAAAACTGTTTTTT. Translation: CASRPGTGTNEKLFF. The rearrangement links TRBV6-2 or TRBV6-3 to TRBJ1-4; 9 nucleotides line up with TRBD1. This CDR3 has 15 amino acids. Trimming removed 6 bases from V and 5 bases from J; junction bases left unmatched: 7. The V gene's germline CDR1 is MNHEY and CDR2 SVGEGT.

The chain uses TRBV5-6 and TRBJ1-1; TRBD1 matches 11 bases. Losses at the gene ends were 3 bases for V and 5 bases for J; bases not matched to a gene: 3. The CDR3 sequence is 14 residues long. Germline lookup yields CDR1 SGHDT and CDR2 YYEEEE. CDR3 sequence reads: CASSWTGGRTEAFF. The CDR3 nucleotides are TGTGCCAGCAGCTGGACAGGGGGCAGAACTGAAGCTTTCTTT.

The rearrangement uses TRBV19 and TRBJ2-7; D unresolved. The CDR3 runs to 11 residues. The ends were cut back, 6 bases at V and 3 bases at J, with 6 bases in the middle. Germline V CDR1 and CDR2: LNHDA, SQIVND (reference sequence). CDR3 coding DNA: TGTGCCAGTAGCCACGGCTACGAGCAGTACTTC. It is translated as CASSHGYEQYF.

This chain connects TRBV24-1 to TRBJ2-3; D is perhaps TRBD1 (6 bases). The V end lost 9 bases, the J end lost 0 bases, and 9 bases lay between the germline ends. Germline V gene data show CDR1 as KGHDR and CDR2 as SFDVKD. This CDR3 is built from 13 residues. The CDR3 DNA is TGTGCCACCGGGGACAAGAGCACAGATACGCAGTATTTT. Translation gives CATGDKSTDTQYF.

There are a few counts of this clone. J is TRBJ1-3 and V is TRBV18; unclear D gene. V gave up 2 bases and J gave up 0 bases, with 14 bases separating them. Germline CDR1 and CDR2: KGHSH and LQKENI. The CDR3 extends over 17 amino acids. The CDR3 DNA sequence: TGTGCCAGCTCACCAATCGAAAGGGCTGTCTCTGGAAACACCATATATTTT. This encodes CASSPIERAVSGNTIYF.

Only a few counts were recorded for this clone. The rearrangement links TRBV11-2 to TRBJ1-2, with D tentatively TRBD1 (6 bases). This CDR3 contains 13 residues. Germline V gives CDR1 SGHAT, CDR2 FQNNGV. Trimming took off 5 bases at V and 8 bases at J, with 15 bases between the two ends. CDR3 coding DNA: TGTGCCAGCAGCCCAGATCGACAGGTGGGCTACACCTTC. Amino acids: CASSPDRQVGYTF.

The gene calls are TRBV5-1 and TRBJ2-2; 10 positions agree with TRBD1. J gave up 5 bases and V 1 base, and 8 bases lay outside the gene matches. CDR3 length: 17 residues. Germline CDR1 is SGHRS and CDR2 is YFSETQ. The CDR3: CASSLPGTGVMTGELFF. The CDR3 region has the DNA TGCGCCAGCAGCTTGCCCGGGACAGGGGTTATGACCGGGGAGCTGTTTTTT.

The chain recombines TRBV15 with TRBJ2-2; the match to TRBD2 covers 8 bases. CDR1 and CDR2 from the germline V gene are LNHNV and YYDKDF (reference sequence). The CDR3 is 18 residues long. V trimming: 3 bases; J trimming: 0 bases; junction bases outside the gene matches: 9. DNA of the CDR3: TGTGCCACCAGCAGGGGGGAGCTAGCGGGCGCGAACACCGGGGAGCTGTTTTTT. This sequence encodes CATSRGELAGANTGELFF.

CDR3 in DNA: TGTGCCAGCACAGGGAGTTGGGGCACTGAAGCTTTCTTT. It specifies CASTGSWGTEAFF. The chain has TRBV6-5 and TRBJ1-1; D may be TRBD1 (5 bases). The germline CDR1 and CDR2 sequences are MNHEY and SVGAGI. The CDR3 runs to 13 residues. Trimming left V 7 bases short and J 4 bases short, with 13 bases between.

The chain is built from TRBV30 and TRBJ2-7; 10 bases align to TRBD1. Germline values: CDR1 GTSNPN, CDR2 SVGIG (reference sequence). The CDR3 consists of 12 residues. V lost 5 bases and J lost 4; bases outside the gene matches: 2. The CDR3 region is CAWDRGPYEQYF. As DNA, the CDR3 is TGTGCCTGGGACAGGGGGCCTTACGAGCAGTACTTC.

V is TRBV28 and J is TRBJ1-2, with TRBD1 as a possible D gene (6 bases). The CDR3 length is 14 residues. The V and J ends lost 5 bases and 4 bases respectively, with 14 bases between them. CDR1 MDHEN and CDR2 SYDVKM come from the germline V gene. DNA of the CDR3: TGTGCCAGCAGTGAAGGACAGTTCCTCTATGGCTACACCTTC. Protein product: CASSEGQFLYGYTF.

The chain combines TRBV7-8 with TRBJ2-5, with D maybe TRBD2 (6 bases). CDR3 length: 15 amino acids. Germline V gene sequence: CDR1 SGHVS, CDR2 FQNEAQ. V lost 0 bases, J lost 4 bases, and 12 bases lay in between. The DNA of the CDR3 is TGTGCCAGCAGCTTAGCGGGGGGAGATTCAGAGACCCAGTACTTC. Amino acid sequence: CASSLAGGDSETQYF.

The chain links TRBV7-2 to TRBJ1-1, with 8 nucleotides matching TRBD1. The CDR3 is 18 amino acids. Losses at the gene ends were 0 bases for V and 3 bases for J; bases not matched to a gene: 12. CDR1 is SGHTA and CDR2 is FQGNSA in the germline V gene. CDR3 DNA: TGTGCCAGCAGCTTAGCGAGGGTGCCAGGGGGCTCTTACACTGAAGCTTTCTTT. Its protein product is CASSLARVPGGSYTEAFF.

The genes are TRBV11-3 and TRBJ2-1, with D possibly TRBD1 on 7 matching bases. Trimming removed 4 bases at V and 2 bases at J, with 21 bases between. Germline V CDR1 and CDR2: SGHNT, YENEEA. The CDR3 is made up of 18 amino acids. The CDR3 DNA is TGTGCCAGCAGCTACACAGGGAGGTCAGGGGGAACCTACAATGAGCAGTTCTTC. It yields the protein CASSYTGRSGGTYNEQFF.